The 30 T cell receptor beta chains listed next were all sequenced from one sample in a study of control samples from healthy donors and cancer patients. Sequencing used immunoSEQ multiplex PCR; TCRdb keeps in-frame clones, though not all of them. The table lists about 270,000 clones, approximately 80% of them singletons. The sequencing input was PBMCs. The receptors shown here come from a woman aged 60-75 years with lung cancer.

The CDR3 loop is CASSVSGRTGSPLHF. CDR3 DNA sequence: TGTGCCAGCAGCGTGAGCGGTCGGACAGGTTCACCCCTCCACTTT. This chain uses TRBV2 with TRBJ1-6, with 7 nucleotides matching TRBD1. This CDR3 region has 15 residues. Germline-derived CDR1 and CDR2 are SNHLY and FYNNEI. With 6 bases clipped from V and 9 bases from J, the junction kept 11 bases outside the gene matches.

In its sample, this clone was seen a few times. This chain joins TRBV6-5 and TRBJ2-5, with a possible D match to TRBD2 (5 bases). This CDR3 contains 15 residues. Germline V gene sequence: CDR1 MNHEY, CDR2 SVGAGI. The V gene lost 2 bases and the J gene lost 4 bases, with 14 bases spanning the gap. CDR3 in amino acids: CASSYRRGGGETQYF. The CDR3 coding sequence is TGTGCCAGCAGTTACCGTCGTGGAGGCGGAGAGACCCAGTACTTC.

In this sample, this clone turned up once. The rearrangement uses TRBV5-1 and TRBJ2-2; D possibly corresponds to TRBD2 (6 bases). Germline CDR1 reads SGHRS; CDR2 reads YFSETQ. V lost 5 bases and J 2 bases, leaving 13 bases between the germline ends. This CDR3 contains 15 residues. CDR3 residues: CASRSSSVNTGELFF. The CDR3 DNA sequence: TGCGCCAGCAGATCCTCTAGCGTTAACACCGGGGAGCTGTTTTTT.

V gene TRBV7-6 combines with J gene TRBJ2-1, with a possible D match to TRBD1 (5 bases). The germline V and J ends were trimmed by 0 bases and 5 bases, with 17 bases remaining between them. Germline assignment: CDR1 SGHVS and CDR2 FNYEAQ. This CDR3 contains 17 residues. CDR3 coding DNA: TGTGCCAGCAGCTTAGCGGTGGACACCGTGGGCCACAATGAGCAGTTCTTC. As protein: CASSLAVDTVGHNEQFF.

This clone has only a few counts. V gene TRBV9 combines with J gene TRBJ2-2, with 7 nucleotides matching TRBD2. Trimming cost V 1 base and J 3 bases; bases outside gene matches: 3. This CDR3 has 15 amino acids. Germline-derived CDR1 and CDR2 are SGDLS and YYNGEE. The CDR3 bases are TGTGCCAGCAGCGTACGGGGGGATGACACCGGGGAGCTGTTTTTT. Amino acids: CASSVRGDDTGELFF.

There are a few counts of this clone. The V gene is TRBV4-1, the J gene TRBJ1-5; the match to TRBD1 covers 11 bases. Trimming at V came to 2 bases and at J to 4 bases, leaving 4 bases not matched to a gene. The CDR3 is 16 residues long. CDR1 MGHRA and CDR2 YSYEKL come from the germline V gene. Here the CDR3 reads CASSQNGQGANQPQHF. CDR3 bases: TGCGCCAGCAGCCAAAACGGACAGGGGGCAAATCAGCCCCAGCATTTT.

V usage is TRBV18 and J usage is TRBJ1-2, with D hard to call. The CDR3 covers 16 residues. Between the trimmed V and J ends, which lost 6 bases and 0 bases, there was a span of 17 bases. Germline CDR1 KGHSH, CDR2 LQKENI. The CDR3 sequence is CASSPTGWEANYGYTF. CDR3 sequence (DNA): TGTGCCAGCTCCCCCACCGGATGGGAGGCTAACTATGGCTACACCTTC.

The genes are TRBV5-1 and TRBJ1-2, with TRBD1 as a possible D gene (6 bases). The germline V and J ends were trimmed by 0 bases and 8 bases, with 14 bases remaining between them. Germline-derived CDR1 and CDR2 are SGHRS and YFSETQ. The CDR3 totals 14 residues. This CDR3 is CASSLEAGAGGYTF. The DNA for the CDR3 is TGCGCCAGCAGCTTGGAGGCGGGGGCTGGCGGCTACACCTTC.

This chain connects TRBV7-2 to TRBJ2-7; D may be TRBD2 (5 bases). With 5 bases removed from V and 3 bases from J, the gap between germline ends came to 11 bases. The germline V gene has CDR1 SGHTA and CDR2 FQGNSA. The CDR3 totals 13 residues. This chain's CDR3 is CASSPLGIYEQYF. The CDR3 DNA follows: TGTGCCAGCAGCCCACTAGGTATCTACGAGCAGTACTTC.

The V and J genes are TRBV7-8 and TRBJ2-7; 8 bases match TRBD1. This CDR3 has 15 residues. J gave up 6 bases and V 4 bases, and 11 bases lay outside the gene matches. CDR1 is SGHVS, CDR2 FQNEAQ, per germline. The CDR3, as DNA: TGTGCCAGCAGCTACCGACAGGGGTCGGTTGCCGAGCAGTACTTC. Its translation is CASSYRQGSVAEQYF.

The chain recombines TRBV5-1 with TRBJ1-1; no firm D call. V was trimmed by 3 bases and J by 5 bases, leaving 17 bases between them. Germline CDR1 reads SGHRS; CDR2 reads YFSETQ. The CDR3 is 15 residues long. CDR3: CASSSLGEARTEAFF. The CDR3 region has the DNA TGCGCCAGCAGCTCCCTCGGGGAGGCGCGGACTGAAGCTTTCTTT.

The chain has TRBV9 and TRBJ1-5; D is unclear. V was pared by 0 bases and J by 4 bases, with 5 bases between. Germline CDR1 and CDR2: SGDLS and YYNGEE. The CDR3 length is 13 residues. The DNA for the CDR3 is TGTGCCAGCAGCGTAGGCGAGAATCAGCCCCAGCATTTT. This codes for CASSVGENQPQHF.

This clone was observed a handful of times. CDR3 coding DNA: TGTGCCAGCAGCTTAGCTGGTCAGCCCCAGCATTTT. Its translation is CASSLAGQPQHF. This chain joins TRBV7-9 and TRBJ1-5; D gene ambiguous. The CDR3 is made up of 12 amino acids. Per germline, CDR1 SEHNR and CDR2 FQNEAQ (reference sequence). Trimming removed 0 bases at V and 6 bases at J, with 3 bases between.

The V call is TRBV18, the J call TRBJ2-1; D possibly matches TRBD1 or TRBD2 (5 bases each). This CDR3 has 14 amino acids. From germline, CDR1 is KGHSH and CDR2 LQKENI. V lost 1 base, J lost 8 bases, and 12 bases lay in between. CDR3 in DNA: TGTGCCAGCTCACCACAGGGGCAGCGGCATGAGCAGTTCTTC. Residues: CASSPQGQRHEQFF.

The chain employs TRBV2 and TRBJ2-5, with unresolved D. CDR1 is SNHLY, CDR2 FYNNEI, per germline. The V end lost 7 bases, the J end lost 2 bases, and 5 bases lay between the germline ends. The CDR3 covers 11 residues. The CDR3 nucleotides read TGTGCCAGCACTAGTCAAGAGACCCAGTACTTC. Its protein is CASTSQETQYF.

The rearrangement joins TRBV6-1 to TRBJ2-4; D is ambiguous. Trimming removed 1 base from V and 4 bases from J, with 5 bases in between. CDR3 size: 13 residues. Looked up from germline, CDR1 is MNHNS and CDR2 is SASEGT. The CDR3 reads CASSEVQKNIQYF. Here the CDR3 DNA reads TGTGCCAGCAGTGAAGTCCAGAAAAACATTCAGTACTTC.

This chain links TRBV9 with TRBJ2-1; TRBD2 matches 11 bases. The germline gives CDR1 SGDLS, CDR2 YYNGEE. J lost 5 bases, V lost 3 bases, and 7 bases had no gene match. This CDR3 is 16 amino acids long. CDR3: CASSGDTSGSHNEQFF. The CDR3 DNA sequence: TGTGCCAGCAGCGGCGATACTAGCGGGAGCCACAATGAGCAGTTCTTC.

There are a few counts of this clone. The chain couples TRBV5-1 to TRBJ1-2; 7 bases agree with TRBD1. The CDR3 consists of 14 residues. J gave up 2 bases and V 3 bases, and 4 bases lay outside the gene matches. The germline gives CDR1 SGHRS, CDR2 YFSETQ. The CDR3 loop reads CASSSPGQNYGYTF. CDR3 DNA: TGCGCCAGCAGCTCTCCGGGACAGAACTATGGCTACACCTTC.

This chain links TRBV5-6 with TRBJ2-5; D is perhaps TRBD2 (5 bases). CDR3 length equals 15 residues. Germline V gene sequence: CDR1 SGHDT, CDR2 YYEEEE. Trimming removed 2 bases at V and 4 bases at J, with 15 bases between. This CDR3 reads CASSFLGSGGETQYF. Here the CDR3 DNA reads TGTGCCAGCAGCTTTCTAGGGTCAGGAGGAGAGACCCAGTACTTC.

The CDR3 sequence: CASSRQVNTEAFF. The CDR3 bases are TGTGCCAGCAGTAGACAGGTGAACACTGAAGCTTTCTTT. The chain employs TRBV11-2 and TRBJ1-1, with D possibly matching TRBD1 (6 bases). The CDR3 extends over 13 amino acids. Trimming pared 6 bases from V and 0 bases from J, leaving 8 bases between. Germline V lookup: CDR1 SGHAT, CDR2 FQNNGV. The whole variable domain, remainder taken from reference TRBV11-2 and TRBJ1-1, is EAGVAQSPRYKIIEKRQSVAFWCNPISGHATLYWYQQILGQGPKLLIQFQNNGVVDDSQLPKDRFSAERLKGVDSTLKIQPAKLEDSAVYLCASSRQVNTEAFFGQGTRLTVV.

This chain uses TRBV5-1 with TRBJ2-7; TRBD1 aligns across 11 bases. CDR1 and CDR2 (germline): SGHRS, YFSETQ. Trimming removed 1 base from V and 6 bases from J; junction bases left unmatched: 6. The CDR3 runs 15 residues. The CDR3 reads CASSLQPGQGVEQYF. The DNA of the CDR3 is TGCGCCAGCAGCTTGCAACCGGGACAGGGGGTCGAGCAGTACTTC.

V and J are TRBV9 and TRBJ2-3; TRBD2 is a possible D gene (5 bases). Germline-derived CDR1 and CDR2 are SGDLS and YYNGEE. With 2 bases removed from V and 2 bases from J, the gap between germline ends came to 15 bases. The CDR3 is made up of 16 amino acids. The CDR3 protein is CASSVGRRLNTDTQYF. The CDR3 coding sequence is TGTGCCAGCAGCGTCGGGCGGCGACTAAACACAGATACGCAGTATTTT.

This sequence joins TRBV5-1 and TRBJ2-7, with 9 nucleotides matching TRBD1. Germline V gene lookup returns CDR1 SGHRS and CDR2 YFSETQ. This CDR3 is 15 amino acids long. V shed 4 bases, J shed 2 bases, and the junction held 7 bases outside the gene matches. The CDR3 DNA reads TGCGCCAGCAGCCCGGGGACAGGGCTGACCTACGAGCAGTACTTC. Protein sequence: CASSPGTGLTYEQYF.

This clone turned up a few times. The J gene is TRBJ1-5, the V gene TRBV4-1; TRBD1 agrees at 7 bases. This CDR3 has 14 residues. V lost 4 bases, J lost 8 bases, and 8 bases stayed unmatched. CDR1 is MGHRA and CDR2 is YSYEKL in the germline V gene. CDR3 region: CASSRDRDFKPQHF. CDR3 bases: TGCGCCAGCAGCCGAGACAGGGATTTCAAGCCCCAGCATTTT.

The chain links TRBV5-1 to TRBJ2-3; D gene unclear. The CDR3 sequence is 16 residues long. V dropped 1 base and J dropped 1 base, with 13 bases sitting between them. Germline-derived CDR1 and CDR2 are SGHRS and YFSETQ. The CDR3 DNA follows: TGCGCCAGCAGCTTGTTTGGCACCCCGGGCACAGATACGCAGTATTTT. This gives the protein CASSLFGTPGTDTQYF. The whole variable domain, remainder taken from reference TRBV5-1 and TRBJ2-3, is KAGVTQTPRYLIKTRGQQVTLSCSPISGHRSVSWYQQTPGQGLQFLFEYFSETQRNKGNFPGRFSGRQFSNSRSEMNVSTLELGDSALYLCASSLFGTPGTDTQYFGPGTRLTVL.

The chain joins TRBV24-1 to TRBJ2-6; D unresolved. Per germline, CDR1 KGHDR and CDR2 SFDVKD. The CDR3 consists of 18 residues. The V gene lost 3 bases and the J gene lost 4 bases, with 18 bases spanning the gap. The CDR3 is CATSDDLFRQPGANVLTF. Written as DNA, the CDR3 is TGTGCCACCAGTGATGATTTATTCCGGCAGCCCGGGGCCAACGTCCTGACTTTC.

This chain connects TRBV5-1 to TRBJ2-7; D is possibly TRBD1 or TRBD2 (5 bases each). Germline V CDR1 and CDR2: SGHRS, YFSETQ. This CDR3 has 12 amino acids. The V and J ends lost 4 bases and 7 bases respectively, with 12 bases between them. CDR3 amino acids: CASSLGWGEQYF. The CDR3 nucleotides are TGCGCCAGCAGCCTCGGCTGGGGGGAGCAGTACTTC.

The CDR3 DNA sequence: TGTGCCAGCAGCCGGACAGGGAACACTGAAGCTTTCTTT. This codes for CASSRTGNTEAFF. The chain is built from TRBV7-2 and TRBJ1-1; the match to TRBD1 covers 7 bases. In germline, CDR1 is SGHTA, CDR2 FQGNSA. CDR3 length equals 13 residues. Losses at the gene ends were 5 bases for V and 1 base for J; bases not matched to a gene: 1.

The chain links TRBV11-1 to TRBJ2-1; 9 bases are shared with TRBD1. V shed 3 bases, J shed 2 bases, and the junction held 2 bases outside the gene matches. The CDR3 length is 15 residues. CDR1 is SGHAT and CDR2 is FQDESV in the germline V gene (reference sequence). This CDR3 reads CASSLGQGPYNEQFF. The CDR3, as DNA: TGTGCCAGCAGCTTGGGACAGGGACCCTACAATGAGCAGTTCTTC.

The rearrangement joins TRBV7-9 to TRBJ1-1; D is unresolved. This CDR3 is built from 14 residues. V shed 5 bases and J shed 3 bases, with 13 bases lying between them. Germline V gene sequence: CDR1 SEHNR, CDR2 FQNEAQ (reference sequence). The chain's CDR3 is CASSPMELYTEAFF. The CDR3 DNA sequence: TGTGCCAGCAGCCCAATGGAATTATACACTGAAGCTTTCTTT.